What follows are 19 T cell receptor beta chains derived from one specimen sequenced in a study of beta chain features in type 1 diabetes. Sequenced material consisted of expressed TCRB transcripts (all of the isolated RNA was reverse transcribed). The repertoire was sequenced with immunoSEQ multiplex PCR; TCRdb's copy has only in-frame clones and lacks some. The sample holds a few hundred thousand clones, approximately 31% seen once. Sequencing was performed on naive CD4+ T cells from blood. Receptor source: a man between 18 and 35 years old in good health.

For the CDR3, the DNA is TGCGCCAGCAGCCGAGGACAGGGATATACCGGGGAGCTGTTTTTT. Its translation is CASSRGQGYTGELFF. This chain uses TRBV5-1 with TRBJ2-2, with 8 bases identical to TRBD1. CDR1 is SGHRS, CDR2 YFSETQ, per germline. CDR3 size: 15 residues. V trimming: 4 bases; J trimming: 5 bases; junction bases outside the gene matches: 7.

The chain has TRBV6-6 and TRBJ2-7; a possible D gene is TRBD1 (6 bases). V lost 5 bases, J lost 4 bases, and 18 bases lay in between. CDR1 and CDR2 from the germline V gene are MNHNY and SVGAGI (reference sequence). CDR3 length equals 15 residues. CDR3 sequence: CASSQSGQGKYEQYF. The CDR3 bases are TGTGCCAGCAGTCAATCGGGGCAGGGGAAGTACGAGCAGTACTTC.

This clone was found a few times. This chain joins TRBV13 and TRBJ1-2, with D unclear. The CDR3 length is 12 residues. Germline V gene sequence: CDR1 PRHDT, CDR2 FYEKMQ (reference sequence). V lost 5 bases, J lost 0 bases, and 4 bases lay in between. The CDR3 here is CASSHTNYGYTF. DNA of the CDR3: TGTGCCAGCAGCCATACTAACTATGGCTACACCTTC.

The chain has TRBV29-1 and TRBJ1-2; D unresolved. This CDR3 region has 12 residues. V lost 4 bases and J 1 base, leaving 7 bases between the germline ends. The germline V gene has CDR1 SQVTM and CDR2 ANQGSEA. The CDR3 DNA sequence: TGCAGCGTTGGAGAGGGTAACTATGGCTACACCTTC. It translates to CSVGEGNYGYTF.

The chain uses TRBV15 and TRBJ1-5; D unclear. This CDR3 is 15 amino acids long. Trimming shortened V by 1 base and J by 2 bases, and 9 bases separated the two germline ends. Germline V gene lookup returns CDR1 LNHNV and CDR2 YYDKDF (reference sequence). The CDR3 loop is CATSRGGTGNQPQHF. Here the CDR3 DNA reads TGTGCCACCAGCAGAGGCGGAACCGGCAATCAGCCCCAGCATTTT.

The J gene is TRBJ2-3, the V gene TRBV29-1; D is uncertain. The CDR3 runs to 13 residues. Germline V gene sequence: CDR1 SQVTM, CDR2 ANQGSEA. The V end lost 3 bases, the J end lost 3 bases, and 10 bases lay between the germline ends. DNA for the CDR3: TGCAGCGTTGAGGTACCCGGGACAGATACGCAGTATTTT. This sequence encodes CSVEVPGTDTQYF.

CDR3 in amino acids: CSVGPRRATYEQYF. DNA of the CDR3: TGCAGCGTTGGACCTCGCAGGGCCACCTACGAGCAGTACTTC. V is TRBV29-1 and J is TRBJ2-7; tentative D call: TRBD1 (5 bases). The CDR3 has 14 amino acids. V was cut by 4 bases and J by 2 bases, with 15 bases left in between. Per germline, CDR1 SQVTM and CDR2 ANQGSEA.

This clone was seen a handful of times. This chain joins TRBV30 and TRBJ2-5; tentatively, D is TRBD2 (7 bases). Germline V gene lookup returns CDR1 GTSNPN and CDR2 SVGIG (reference sequence). CDR3 size: 15 residues. With 0 bases removed from V and 5 bases from J, the gap between germline ends came to 16 bases. Here the CDR3 DNA reads TGTGCCTGGAGTGTCCCGGGGGGCCCTTGGGAGACCCAGTACTTC. This translates into CAWSVPGGPWETQYF.

The CDR3 DNA is TGCAGCGTTGAAGGGCAGGGGGCCGCCACTGAAGCTTTCTTT. Translating it yields CSVEGQGAATEAFF. This chain links TRBV29-1 with TRBJ1-1; 8 positions match TRBD1. CDR1 is SQVTM, CDR2 ANQGSEA, per germline. V gave up 1 base and J gave up 4 bases; unmatched junction bases: 5. This CDR3 has 14 residues.

V gene TRBV15 combines with J gene TRBJ1-4; 9 nucleotides line up with TRBD1. CDR1 LNHNV and CDR2 YYDKDF come from the germline V gene (reference sequence). CDR3 length equals 15 residues. The V and J ends lost 1 base and 4 bases, in that order; junction bases with no gene match: 1. The CDR3 region is CATSRGQGVNEKLFF. The CDR3 region has the DNA TGTGCCACCAGCAGAGGACAGGGGGTTAATGAAAAACTGTTTTTT.

The V gene is TRBV7-6, the J gene TRBJ2-2, with a weak D call TRBD2 (6 bases). V lost 8 bases to trimming and J lost 6 bases, with 19 bases between them. Germline CDR1 reads SGHVS; CDR2 reads FNYEAQ. This CDR3 has 15 residues. In DNA form, the CDR3 reads TGTGCCAGCGCCCCCGGGGGTGGGACCTCCGGGGAGCTGTTTTTT. Translating it yields CASAPGGGTSGELFF.

The chain combines TRBV30 with TRBJ1-5; 11 positions agree with TRBD1. There are 15 residues in the CDR3. The ends lost 2 bases at V and 5 bases at J; junction bases unmatched: 5. CDR1 and CDR2 (germline): GTSNPN, SVGIG (reference sequence). The CDR3 loop is CAWSPGTGGYQPQHF. CDR3 DNA sequence: TGTGCCTGGAGTCCCGGGACAGGGGGATATCAGCCCCAGCATTTT.

This clone was counted between two and nine times. CDR3 sequence: CSARSSGANVLTF. The CDR3 region has the DNA TGCAGCGCCCGGAGCTCTGGGGCCAACGTCCTGACTTTC. The chain is built from TRBV29-1 and TRBJ2-6, with unresolved D. This CDR3 spans 13 amino acids. The germline V gene encodes CDR1 SQVTM and CDR2 ANQGSEA. V shed 7 bases and J shed 0 bases, with 7 bases lying between them.

This clone was observed a few times. The genes are TRBV7-2 and TRBJ2-5, with a tentative D call TRBD2 (5 bases). Trimming took 4 bases from V and 9 from J, leaving 12 bases between them. CDR1 is SGHTA and CDR2 is FQGNSA in the germline V gene. The CDR3 extends over 12 amino acids. CDR3: CASSSSGLAQYF. The CDR3 DNA reads as TGTGCCAGCAGCTCCAGCGGTTTGGCCCAGTACTTC.

The chain combines TRBV15 with TRBJ2-1; 10 nucleotides line up with TRBD2. Germline lookup yields CDR1 LNHNV and CDR2 YYDKDF (reference sequence). V gave up 6 bases and J gave up 10 bases; unmatched junction bases: 15. The CDR3 covers 16 residues. DNA for the CDR3: TGTGCCACCAGGTCTAGCGGGAGCGTACTATGGGGGGAGCAGTTCTTC. It yields the protein CATRSSGSVLWGEQFF.

V gene TRBV7-6 combines with J gene TRBJ2-7; 9 positions match TRBD2. V was pared by 6 bases and J by 0 bases, with 3 bases of the junction left unmatched. This CDR3 has 14 residues. Germline V gives CDR1 SGHVS, CDR2 FNYEAQ. DNA of the CDR3: TGTGCCAGCAGTCGACTAGCGGACTCCTACGAGCAGTACTTC. It is translated as CASSRLADSYEQYF.

This clone turned up a few times. J is TRBJ1-2 and V is TRBV10-1, with a tentative D call TRBD1 (6 bases). Trimming left V 0 bases short and J 5 bases short, with 7 bases between. This CDR3 comprises 13 residues. The germline V gene encodes CDR1 WNHNN and CDR2 SYGVQD (reference sequence). CDR3 loop: CASSESGTYGYTF. CDR3 coding DNA: TGCGCCAGCAGTGAGTCCGGGACATATGGCTACACCTTC.

The rearrangement uses TRBV7-2 and TRBJ2-1; D unresolved. Trimming shortened V by 4 bases and J by 9 bases, and 7 bases separated the two germline ends. The CDR3 is 11 amino acids. CDR1 is SGHTA and CDR2 is FQGNSA in the germline V gene. Here the CDR3 DNA reads TGTGCCAGCAGCTCGAAAAGTGAGCAGTTCTTC. Translated, it gives CASSSKSEQFF.

Here the CDR3 DNA reads TGTGCCAGCAGCTTAGGGGGAGGGGGCTCCTACAATGAGCAGTTCTTC. It yields the protein CASSLGGGGSYNEQFF. This chain links TRBV7-6 with TRBJ2-1; D possibly corresponds to TRBD2 (7 bases). CDR1 is SGHVS, CDR2 FNYEAQ, per germline. The CDR3 has 16 residues. Trimming left V 1 base short and J 0 bases short, with 10 bases between.